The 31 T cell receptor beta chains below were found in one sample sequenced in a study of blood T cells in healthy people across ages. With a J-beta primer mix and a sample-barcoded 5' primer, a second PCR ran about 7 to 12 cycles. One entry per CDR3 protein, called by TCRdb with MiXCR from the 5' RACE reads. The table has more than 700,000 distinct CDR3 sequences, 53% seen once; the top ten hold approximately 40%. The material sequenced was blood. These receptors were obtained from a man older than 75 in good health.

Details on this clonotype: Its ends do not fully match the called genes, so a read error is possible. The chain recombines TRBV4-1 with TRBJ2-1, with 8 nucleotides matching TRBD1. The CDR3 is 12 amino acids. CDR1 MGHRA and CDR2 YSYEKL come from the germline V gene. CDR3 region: CASRVPGQAPLF. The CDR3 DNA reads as TGCGCCAGCAGAGTCCCGGGACAGGCGCCGTTGTTC.

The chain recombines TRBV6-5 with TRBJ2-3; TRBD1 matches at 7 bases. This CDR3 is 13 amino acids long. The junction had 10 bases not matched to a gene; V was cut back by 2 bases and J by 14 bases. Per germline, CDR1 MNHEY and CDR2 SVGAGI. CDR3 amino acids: CASSYVGDRYAYF. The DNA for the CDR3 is TGTGCCAGCAGTTACGTAGGGGACAGATACGCGTATTTT.

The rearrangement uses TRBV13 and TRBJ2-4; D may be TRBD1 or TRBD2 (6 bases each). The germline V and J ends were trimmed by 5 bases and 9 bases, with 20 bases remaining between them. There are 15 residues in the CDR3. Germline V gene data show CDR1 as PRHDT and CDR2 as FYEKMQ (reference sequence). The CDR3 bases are TGTGCCAGCAGCCAACAGGGACGGGAGTTGGGCATTCAGTACTTC. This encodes CASSQQGRELGIQYF.

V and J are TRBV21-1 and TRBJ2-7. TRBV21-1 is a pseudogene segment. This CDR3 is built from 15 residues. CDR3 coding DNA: TGTGCCAGCAGCAAAGGCCAGAGCCTCTCCTACGAGCAGTACTTC. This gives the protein CASSKGQSLSYEQYF.

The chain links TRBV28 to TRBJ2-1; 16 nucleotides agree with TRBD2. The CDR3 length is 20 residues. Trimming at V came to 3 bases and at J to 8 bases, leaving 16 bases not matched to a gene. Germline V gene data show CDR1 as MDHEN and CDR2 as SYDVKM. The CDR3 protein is CASSFSPGTSGRALGDEQFF. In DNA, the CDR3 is TGTGCCAGCAGTTTCTCTCCCGGGACTAGCGGGAGGGCTTTGGGGGATGAGCAGTTCTTC.

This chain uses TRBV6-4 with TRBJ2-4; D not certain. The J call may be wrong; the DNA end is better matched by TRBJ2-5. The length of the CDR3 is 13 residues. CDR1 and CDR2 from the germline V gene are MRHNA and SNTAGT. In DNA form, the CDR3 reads TGTGCCAGCAGTGAGGCCTACCCGGGGACCCAGTACTTC. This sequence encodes CASSEAYPGTQYF.

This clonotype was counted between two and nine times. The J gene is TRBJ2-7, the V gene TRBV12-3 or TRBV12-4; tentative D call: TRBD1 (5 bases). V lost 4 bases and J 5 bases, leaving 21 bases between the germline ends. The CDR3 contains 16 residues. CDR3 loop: CASSWLEARAWNEQYF. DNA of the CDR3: TGTGCCAGCAGTTGGCTCGAGGCCAGGGCGTGGAACGAGCAGTACTTC.

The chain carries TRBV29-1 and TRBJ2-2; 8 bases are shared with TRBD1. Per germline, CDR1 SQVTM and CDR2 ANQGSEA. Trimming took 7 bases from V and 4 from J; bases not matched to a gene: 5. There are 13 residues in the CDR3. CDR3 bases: TGCAGCGCATCACAGGGGGGCACCGGGGAGCTGTTTTTT. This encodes CSASQGGTGELFF.

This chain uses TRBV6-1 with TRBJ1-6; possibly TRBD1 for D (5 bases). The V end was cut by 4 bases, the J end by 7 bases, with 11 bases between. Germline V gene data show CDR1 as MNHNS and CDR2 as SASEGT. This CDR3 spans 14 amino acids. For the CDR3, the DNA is TGTGCCAGCAGTGTCGGACATGGCAATTCACCCCTCCACTTT. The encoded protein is CASSVGHGNSPLHF.

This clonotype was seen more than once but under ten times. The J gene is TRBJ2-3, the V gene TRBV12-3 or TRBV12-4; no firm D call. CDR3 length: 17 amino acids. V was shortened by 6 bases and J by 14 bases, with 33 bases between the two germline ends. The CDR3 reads CASRPRAGDLAHRYAYF. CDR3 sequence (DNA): TGTGCCAGCAGGCCTCGGGCAGGCGACCTGGCTCACAGATACGCGTATTTT.

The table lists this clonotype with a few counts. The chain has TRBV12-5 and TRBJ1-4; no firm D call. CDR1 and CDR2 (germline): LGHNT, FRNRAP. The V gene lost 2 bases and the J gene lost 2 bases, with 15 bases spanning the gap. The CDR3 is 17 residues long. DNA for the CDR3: TGTGCTAGTGGTTTGTACGGGGAAGCGGCTACTAATGAAAAACTGTTTTTT. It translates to CASGLYGEAATNEKLFF.

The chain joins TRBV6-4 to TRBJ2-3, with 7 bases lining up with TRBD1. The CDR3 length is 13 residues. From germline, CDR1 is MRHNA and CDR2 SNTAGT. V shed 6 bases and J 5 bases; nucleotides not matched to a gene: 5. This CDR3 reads CASRKGAEDTQYF. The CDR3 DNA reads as TGTGCCAGCAGAAAGGGGGCGGAAGATACGCAGTATTTT.

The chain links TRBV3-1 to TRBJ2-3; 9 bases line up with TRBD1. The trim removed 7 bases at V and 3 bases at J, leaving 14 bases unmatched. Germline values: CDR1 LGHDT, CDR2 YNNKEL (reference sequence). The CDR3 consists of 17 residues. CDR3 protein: CASTQVRGQGWTDTQYF. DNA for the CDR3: TGTGCCAGCACCCAGGTTCGGGGACAGGGTTGGACAGATACGCAGTATTTT.

For the CDR3, the DNA is TGTGCCAGCAGTGAAAGAGGGAGGGCCATCTACGAGCAGTACTTC. It codes for CASSERGRAIYEQYF. The chain has TRBV2 and TRBJ2-7; 7 bases are shared with TRBD2. Germline CDR1 is SNHLY and CDR2 is FYNNEI. The CDR3 is 15 residues long. The V gene end was trimmed by 2 bases and the J gene end by 3 bases; junction bases not matched to a gene: 7.

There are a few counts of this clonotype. CDR3 coding DNA: TGTGCCATCAACCCCGGGACAGGCTCCTACGAGCAGTACTTC. Translating gives CAINPGTGSYEQYF. The chain couples TRBV10-3 to TRBJ2-4, with 8 bases identical to TRBD1. The assigned J gene may be wrong: the sequence end matches TRBJ2-7 better. Germline loops: CDR1 ENHRY, CDR2 SYGVKD. This CDR3 comprises 14 residues.

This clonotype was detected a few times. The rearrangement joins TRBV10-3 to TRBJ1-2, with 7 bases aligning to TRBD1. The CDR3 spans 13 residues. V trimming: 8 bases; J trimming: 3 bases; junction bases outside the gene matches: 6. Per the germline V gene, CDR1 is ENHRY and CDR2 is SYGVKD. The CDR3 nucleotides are TGTGCCATCGGGACAGTCGCCGACTATGGCTACACCTTC. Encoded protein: CAIGTVADYGYTF.

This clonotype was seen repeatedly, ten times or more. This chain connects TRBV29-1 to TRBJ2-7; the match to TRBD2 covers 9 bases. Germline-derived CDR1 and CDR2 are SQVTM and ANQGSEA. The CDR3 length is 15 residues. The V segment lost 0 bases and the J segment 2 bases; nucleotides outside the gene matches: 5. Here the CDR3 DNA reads TGCAGCGTTGAAGACCCTAGCGGGGAACCCTACGAGCAGTACTTC. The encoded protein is CSVEDPSGEPYEQYF.

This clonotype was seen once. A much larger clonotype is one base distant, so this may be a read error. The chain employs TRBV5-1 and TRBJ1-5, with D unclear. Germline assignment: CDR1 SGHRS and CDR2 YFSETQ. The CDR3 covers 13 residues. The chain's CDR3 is CANSLEGPQPQHF. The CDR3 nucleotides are TGCGCCAACAGCTTGGAGGGCCCCCAGCCCCAGCATTTT.

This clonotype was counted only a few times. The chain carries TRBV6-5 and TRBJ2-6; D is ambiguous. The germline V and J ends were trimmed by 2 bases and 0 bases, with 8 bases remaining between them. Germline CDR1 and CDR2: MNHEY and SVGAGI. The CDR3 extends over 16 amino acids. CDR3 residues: CASSYRTVSGANVLTF. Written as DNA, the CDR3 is TGTGCCAGCAGTTACAGGACGGTCTCTGGGGCCAACGTCCTGACTTTC.

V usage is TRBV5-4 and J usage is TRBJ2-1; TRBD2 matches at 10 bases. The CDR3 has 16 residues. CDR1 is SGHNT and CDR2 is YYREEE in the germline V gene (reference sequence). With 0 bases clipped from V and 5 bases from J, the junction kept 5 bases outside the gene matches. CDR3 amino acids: CASSLGASGSDNEQFF. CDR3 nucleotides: TGTGCCAGCAGCTTGGGGGCTAGCGGGAGTGACAATGAGCAGTTCTTC.

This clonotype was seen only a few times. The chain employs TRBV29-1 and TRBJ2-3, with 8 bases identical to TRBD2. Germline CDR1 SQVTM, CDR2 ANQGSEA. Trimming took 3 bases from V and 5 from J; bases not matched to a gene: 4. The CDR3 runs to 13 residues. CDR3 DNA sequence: TGCAGCGTTGACGGCGGGAGGATAGATACGCAGTATTTT. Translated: CSVDGGRIDTQYF.

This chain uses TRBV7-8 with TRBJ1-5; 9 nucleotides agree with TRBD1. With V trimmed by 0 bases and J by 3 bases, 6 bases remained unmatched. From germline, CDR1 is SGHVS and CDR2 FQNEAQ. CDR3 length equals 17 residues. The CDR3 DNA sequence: TGTGCCAGCAGCTTAGCTCGGGGACAGGGTGTCAATCAGCCCCAGCATTTT. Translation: CASSLARGQGVNQPQHF.

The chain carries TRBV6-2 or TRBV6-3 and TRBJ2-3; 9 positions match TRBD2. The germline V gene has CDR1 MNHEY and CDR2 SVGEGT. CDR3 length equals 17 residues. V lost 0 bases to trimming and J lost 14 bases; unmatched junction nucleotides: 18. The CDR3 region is CASSYSRGSGRHRDAYF. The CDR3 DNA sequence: TGTGCCAGCAGTTACTCGAGAGGTAGCGGGAGACACAGAGACGCGTATTTT.

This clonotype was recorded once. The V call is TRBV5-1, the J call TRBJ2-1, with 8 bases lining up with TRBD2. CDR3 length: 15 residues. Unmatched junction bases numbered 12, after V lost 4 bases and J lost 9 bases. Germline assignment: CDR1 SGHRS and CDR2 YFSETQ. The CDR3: CASSPLGLGSFEQFF. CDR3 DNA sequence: TGCGCCAGCAGCCCTTTGGGACTAGGATCGTTTGAGCAGTTCTTC. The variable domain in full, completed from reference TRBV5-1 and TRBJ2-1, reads KAGVTQTPRYLIKTRGQQVTLSCSPISGHRSVSWYQQTPGQGLQFLFEYFSETQRNKGNFPGRFSGRQFSNSRSEMNVSTLELGDSALYLCASSPLGLGSFEQFFGPGTRLTVL.

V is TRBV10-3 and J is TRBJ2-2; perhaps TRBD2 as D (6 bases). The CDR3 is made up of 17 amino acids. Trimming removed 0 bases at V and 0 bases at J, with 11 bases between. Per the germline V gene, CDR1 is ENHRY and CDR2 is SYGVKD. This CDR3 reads CAISESAGPSNTGELFF. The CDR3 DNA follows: TGTGCCATCAGTGAGTCGGCGGGGCCCTCGAACACCGGGGAGCTGTTTTTT.

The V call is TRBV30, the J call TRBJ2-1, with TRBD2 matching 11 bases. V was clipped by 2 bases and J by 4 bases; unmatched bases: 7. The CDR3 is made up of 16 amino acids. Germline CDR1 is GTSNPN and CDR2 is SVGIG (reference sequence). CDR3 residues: CAWSLTSGNVYNEQFF. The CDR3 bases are TGTGCCTGGAGTTTGACTAGCGGGAACGTATACAATGAGCAGTTCTTC.

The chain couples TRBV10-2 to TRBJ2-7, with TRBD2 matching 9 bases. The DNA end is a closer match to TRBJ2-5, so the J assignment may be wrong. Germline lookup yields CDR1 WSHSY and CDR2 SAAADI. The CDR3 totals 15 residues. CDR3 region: CASSGGLAYPETQYF. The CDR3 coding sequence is TGCGCCAGCAGTGGCGGACTAGCGTATCCAGAGACCCAGTACTTC.

The CDR3 nucleotides read TGCAGTGCTAGAGCCCCGGGGACTTCTCCTTACGAGCAGTACTTC. It specifies CSARAPGTSPYEQYF. The chain links TRBV20-1 to TRBJ2-7; D might be TRBD2 (6 bases). Germline V gene sequence: CDR1 DFQATT, CDR2 SNEGSKA (reference sequence). The CDR3 has 15 amino acids. V lost 1 base and J lost 4, with 17 bases in between.

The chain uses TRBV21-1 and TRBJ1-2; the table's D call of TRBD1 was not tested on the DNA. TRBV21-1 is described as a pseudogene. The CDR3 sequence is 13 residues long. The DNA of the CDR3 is TGTGCCAGAACCGGGGACGGCACCTATGGCTACACCTTC. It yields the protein CARTGDGTYGYTF.

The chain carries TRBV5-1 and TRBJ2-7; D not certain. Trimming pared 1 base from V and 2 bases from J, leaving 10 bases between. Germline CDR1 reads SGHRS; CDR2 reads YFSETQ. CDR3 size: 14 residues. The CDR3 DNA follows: TGCGCCAGCAGCTTGAGAAGGGCGCCCTACGAGCAGTACTTC. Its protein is CASSLRRAPYEQYF.

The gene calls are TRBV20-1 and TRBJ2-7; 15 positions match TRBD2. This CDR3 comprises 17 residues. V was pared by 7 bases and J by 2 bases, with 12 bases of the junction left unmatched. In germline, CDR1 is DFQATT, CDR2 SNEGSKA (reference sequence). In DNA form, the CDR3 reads TGCAGTGTAGGGACTAGCGGGAGGCCCGTCGGGGCCTACGAGCAGTACTTC. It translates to CSVGTSGRPVGAYEQYF.